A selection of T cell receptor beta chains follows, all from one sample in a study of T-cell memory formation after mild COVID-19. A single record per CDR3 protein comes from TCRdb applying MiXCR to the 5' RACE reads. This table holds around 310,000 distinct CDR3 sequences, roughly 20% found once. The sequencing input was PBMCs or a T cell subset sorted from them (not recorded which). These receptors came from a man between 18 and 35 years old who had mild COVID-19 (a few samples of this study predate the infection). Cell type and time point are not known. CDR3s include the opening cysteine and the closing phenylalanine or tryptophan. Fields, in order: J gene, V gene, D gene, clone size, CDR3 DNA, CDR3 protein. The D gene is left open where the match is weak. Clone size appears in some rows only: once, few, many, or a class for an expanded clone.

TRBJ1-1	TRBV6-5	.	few	TGTGCCAGCTGGGGGATAGAAGTTGCTTTCTTT	CASWGIEVAFF
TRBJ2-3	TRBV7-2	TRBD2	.	TGTGCCAGCAGCTTCCTAGCGGGGGGCCGGGCAGATACGCAGTATTTT	CASSFLAGGRADTQYF
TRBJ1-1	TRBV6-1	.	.	TGTGCCAGCAGTGACTACAGGGTATTGCTTCTGAACACTGAAGCTTTCTTT	CASSDYRVLLLNTEAFF
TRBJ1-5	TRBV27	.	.	TGTGCCAGCAGTCCGGGGATCAATCAGCCCCAGCATTTT	CASSPGINQPQHF
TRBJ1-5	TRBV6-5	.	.	TGTGCCAGTAACACGGGCAATCAGCCCCAGCATTTT	CASNTGNQPQHF
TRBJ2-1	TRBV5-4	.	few	TGTGCCAGCAGCCGAAGTTCCAGCTCCTACAATGAGCAGTTCTTC	CASSRSSSSYNEQFF
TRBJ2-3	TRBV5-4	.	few	TGTGCCAGCATCCCGGGGGCAGGAGGGGGCACAGATACGCAGTATTTT	CASIPGAGGGTDTQYF
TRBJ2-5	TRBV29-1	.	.	TGCAGCGGCGAGGCTATCCAAGAGACCCAGTACTTC	CSGEAIQETQYF
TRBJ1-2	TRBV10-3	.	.	TGTGCCATCAGTGAGCCCGGGACCGATTATGGCTACACCTTC	CAISEPGTDYGYTF
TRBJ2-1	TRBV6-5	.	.	TGTGCCAGCAGCCCATCGGAGAGCGGCACACAAGAGCAGTTCTTC	CASSPSESGTQEQFF